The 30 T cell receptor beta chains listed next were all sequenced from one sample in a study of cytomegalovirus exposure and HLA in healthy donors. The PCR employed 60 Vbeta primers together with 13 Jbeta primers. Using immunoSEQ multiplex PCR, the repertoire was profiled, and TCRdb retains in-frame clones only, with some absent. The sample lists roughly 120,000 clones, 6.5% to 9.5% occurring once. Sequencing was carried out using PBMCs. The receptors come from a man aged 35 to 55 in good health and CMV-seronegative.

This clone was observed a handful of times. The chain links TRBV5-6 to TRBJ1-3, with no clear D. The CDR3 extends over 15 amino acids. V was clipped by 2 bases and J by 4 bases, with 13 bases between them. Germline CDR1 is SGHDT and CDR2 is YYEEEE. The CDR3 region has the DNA TGTGCCAGCAGCTTTCTACCCGCTTCGGGAAACACCATATATTTT. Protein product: CASSFLPASGNTIYF.

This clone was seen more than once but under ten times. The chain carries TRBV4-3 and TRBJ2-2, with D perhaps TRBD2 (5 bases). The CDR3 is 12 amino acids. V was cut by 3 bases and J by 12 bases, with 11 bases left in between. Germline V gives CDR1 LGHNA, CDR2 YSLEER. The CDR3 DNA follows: TGCGCCAGCAGCCAGCGGAGGACGAAGCTGTTTTTT. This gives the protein CASSQRRTKLFF.

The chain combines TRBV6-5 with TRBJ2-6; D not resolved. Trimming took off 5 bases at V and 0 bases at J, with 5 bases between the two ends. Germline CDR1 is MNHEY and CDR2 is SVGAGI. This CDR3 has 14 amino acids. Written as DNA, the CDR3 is TGTGCCAGCAGTATGTACTCTGGGGCCAACGTCCTGACTTTC. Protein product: CASSMYSGANVLTF.

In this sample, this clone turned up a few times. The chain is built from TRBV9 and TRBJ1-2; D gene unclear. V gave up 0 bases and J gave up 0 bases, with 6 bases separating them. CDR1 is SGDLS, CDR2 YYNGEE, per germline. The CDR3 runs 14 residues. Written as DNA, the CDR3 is TGTGCCAGCAGCGTAGACGGAGCTAACTATGGCTACACCTTC. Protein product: CASSVDGANYGYTF.

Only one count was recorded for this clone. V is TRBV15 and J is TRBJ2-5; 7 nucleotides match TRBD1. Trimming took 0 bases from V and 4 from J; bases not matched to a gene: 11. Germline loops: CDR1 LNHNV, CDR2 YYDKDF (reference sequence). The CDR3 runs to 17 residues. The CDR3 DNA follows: TGTGCCACCAGCAGAGATTCGCGACAGGGCTGGGGAGAGACCCAGTACTTC. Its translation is CATSRDSRQGWGETQYF.

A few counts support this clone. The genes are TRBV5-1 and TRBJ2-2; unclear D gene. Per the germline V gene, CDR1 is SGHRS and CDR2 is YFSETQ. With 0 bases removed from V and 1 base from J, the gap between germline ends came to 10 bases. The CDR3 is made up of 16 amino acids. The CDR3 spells CASSLAGQVNTGELFF. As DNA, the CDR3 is TGCGCCAGCAGCTTGGCCGGCCAGGTGAACACCGGGGAGCTGTTTTTT.

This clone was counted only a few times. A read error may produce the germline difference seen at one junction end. The DNA for the CDR3 is TGTGCCAGCAGCGTACAGGGGAGCACAGATGCGCAGTATTTT. Protein sequence: CASSVQGSTDAQYF. The rearrangement joins TRBV9 to TRBJ2-3; weak D call: TRBD1 (6 bases). The CDR3 covers 14 residues. Per germline, CDR1 SGDLS and CDR2 YYNGEE.

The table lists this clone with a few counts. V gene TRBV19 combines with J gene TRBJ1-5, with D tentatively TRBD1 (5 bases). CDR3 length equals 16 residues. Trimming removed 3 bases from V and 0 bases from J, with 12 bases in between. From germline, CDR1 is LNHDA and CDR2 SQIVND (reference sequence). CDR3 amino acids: CASSIEGAYSNQPQHF. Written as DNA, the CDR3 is TGTGCCAGTAGTATTGAAGGGGCTTATAGCAATCAGCCCCAGCATTTT.

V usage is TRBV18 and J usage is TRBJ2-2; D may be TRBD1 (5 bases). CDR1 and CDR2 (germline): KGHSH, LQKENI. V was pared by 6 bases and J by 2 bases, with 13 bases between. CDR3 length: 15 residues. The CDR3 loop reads CASSYLQENTGELFF. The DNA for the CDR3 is TGTGCCAGCTCGTACCTACAGGAAAACACCGGGGAGCTGTTTTTT.

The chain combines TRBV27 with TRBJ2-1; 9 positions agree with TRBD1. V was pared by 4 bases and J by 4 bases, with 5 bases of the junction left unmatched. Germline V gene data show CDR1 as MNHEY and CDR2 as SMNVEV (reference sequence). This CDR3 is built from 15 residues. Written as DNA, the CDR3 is TGTGCCAGCAGTTGGGCGGGACAGGGTTACAATGAGCAGTTCTTC. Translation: CASSWAGQGYNEQFF.

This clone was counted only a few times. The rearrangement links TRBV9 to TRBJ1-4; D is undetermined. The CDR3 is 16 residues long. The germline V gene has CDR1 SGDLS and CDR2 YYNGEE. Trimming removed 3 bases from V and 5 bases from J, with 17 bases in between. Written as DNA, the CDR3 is TGTGCCAGCAGCGCGACGACTTTAGGAGGGAATGAAAAACTGTTTTTT. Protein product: CASSATTLGGNEKLFF.

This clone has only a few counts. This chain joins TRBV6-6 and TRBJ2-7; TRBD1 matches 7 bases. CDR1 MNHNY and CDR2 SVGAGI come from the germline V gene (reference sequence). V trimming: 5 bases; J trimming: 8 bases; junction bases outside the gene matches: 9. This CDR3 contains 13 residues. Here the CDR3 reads CASSSYLQGKQYF. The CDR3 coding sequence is TGTGCCAGCAGTAGCTATTTACAGGGGAAGCAGTACTTC.

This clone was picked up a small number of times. CDR3 DNA: TGTGCCAGCAGCGGTGGGACAGGCTCCTACGAGCAGTACTTC. Translating gives CASSGGTGSYEQYF. The rearrangement links TRBV5-4 to TRBJ2-7; 8 nucleotides match TRBD1. V lost 4 bases and J lost 0; bases outside the gene matches: 3. The CDR3 spans 14 residues. Looked up from germline, CDR1 is SGHNT and CDR2 is YYREEE (reference sequence).

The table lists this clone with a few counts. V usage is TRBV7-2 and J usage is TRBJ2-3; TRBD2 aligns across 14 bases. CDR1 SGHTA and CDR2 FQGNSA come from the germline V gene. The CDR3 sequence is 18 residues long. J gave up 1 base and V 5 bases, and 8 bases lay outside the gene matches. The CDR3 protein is CASSLTSGGAGGTDTQYF. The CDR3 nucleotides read TGTGCCAGCAGCCTGACTAGCGGGGGGGCCGGGGGCACAGATACGCAGTATTTT.

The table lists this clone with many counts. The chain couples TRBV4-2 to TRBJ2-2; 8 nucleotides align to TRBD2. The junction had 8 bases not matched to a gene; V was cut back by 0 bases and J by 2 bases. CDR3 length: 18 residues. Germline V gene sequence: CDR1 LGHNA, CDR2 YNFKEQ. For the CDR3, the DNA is TGTGCCAGCAGCCAAGATCCCAGCGGGGGCTTTAACACCGGGGAGCTGTTTTTT. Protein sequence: CASSQDPSGGFNTGELFF.

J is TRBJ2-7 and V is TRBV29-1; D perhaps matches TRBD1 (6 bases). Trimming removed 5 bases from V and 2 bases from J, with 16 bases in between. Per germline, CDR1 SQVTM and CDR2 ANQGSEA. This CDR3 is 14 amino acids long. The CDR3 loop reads CSVRGTASTYEQYF. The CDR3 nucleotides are TGCAGCGTTAGGGGGACGGCCTCAACCTACGAGCAGTACTTC.

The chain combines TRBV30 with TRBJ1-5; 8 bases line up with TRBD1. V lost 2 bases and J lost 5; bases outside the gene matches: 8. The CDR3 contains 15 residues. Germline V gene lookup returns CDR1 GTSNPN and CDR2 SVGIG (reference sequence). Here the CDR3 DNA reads TGTGCCTGGAGTAAGGGTCTGACAGGGGATCAGCCCCAGCATTTT. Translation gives CAWSKGLTGDQPQHF.

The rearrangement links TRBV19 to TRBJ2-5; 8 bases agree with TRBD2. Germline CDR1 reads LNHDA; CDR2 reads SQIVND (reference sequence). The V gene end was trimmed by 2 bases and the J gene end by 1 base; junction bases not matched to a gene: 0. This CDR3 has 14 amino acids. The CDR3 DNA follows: TGTGCCAGTAGTATAACTAGCGGCCAAGAGACCCAGTACTTC. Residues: CASSITSGQETQYF.

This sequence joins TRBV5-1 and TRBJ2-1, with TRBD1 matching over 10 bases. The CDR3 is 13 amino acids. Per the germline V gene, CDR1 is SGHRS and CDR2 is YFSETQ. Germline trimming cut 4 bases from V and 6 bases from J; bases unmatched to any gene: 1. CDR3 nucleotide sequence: TGCGCCAGCAGCGGGACAGGGGTCAATGAGCAGTTCTTC. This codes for CASSGTGVNEQFF.

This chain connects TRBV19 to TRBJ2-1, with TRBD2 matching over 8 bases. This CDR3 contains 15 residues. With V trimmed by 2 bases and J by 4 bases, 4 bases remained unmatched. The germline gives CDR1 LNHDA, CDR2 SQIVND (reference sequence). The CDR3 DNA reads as TGTGCCAGTAGTATAACGGGGGGGGAGTACAATGAGCAGTTCTTC. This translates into CASSITGGEYNEQFF.

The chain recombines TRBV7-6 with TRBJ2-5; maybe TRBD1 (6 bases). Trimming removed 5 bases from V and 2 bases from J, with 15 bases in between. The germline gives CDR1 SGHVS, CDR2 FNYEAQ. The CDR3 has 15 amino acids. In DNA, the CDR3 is TGTGCCAGCAGCCACGACAGGTTGGGTCAAGAGACCCAGTACTTC. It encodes CASSHDRLGQETQYF.

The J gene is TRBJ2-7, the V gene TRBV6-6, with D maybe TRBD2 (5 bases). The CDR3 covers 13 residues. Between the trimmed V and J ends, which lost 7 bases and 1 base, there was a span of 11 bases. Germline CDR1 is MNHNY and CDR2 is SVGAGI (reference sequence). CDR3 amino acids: CASMWEPSYEQYF. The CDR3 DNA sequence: TGTGCCAGCATGTGGGAGCCATCCTACGAGCAGTACTTC.

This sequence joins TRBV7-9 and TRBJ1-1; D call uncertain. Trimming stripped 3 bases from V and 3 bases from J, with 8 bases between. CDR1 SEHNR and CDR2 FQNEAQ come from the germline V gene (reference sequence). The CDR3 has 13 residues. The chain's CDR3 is CASSFNRDTEAFF. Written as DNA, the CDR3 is TGTGCCAGCAGCTTTAATCGTGACACTGAAGCTTTCTTT.

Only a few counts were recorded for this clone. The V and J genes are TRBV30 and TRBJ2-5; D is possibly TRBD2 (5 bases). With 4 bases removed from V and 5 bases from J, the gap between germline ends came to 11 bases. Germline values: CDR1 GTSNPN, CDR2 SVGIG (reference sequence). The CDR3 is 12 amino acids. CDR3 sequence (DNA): TGTGCCTGGAAGAGGGTCGGGGAGACCCAGTACTTC. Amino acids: CAWKRVGETQYF.

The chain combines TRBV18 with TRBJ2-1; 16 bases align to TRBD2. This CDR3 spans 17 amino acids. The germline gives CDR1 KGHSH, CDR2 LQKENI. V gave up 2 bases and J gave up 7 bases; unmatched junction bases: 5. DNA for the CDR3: TGTGCCAGCTCACCAGGGACTAGCGGGGGGGAGGGGAATGAGCAGTTCTTC. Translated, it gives CASSPGTSGGEGNEQFF.

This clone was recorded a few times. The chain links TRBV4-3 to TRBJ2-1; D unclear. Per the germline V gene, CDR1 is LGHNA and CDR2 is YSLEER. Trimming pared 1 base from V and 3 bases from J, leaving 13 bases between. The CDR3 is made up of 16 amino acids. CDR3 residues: CASSQVLTQFYNEQFF. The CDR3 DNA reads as TGCGCCAGCAGCCAAGTTTTAACTCAATTCTACAATGAGCAGTTCTTC.

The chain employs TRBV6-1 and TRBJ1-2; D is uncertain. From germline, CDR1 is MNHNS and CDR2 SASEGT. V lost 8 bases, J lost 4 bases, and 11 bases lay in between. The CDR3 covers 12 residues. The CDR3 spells CASVEEAYGYTF. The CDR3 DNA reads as TGTGCCAGCGTGGAGGAAGCCTATGGCTACACCTTC.

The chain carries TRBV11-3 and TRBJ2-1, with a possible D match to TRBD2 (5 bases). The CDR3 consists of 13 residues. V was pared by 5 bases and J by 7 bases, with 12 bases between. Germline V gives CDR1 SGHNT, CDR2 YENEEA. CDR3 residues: CASSLGGENEQFF. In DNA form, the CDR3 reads TGTGCCAGCAGCCTCGGTGGGGAGAATGAGCAGTTCTTC.

The CDR3 is CASSIAQAYGYTF. CDR3 nucleotide sequence: TGTGCCAGTAGTATCGCCCAGGCCTATGGCTACACCTTC. The genes are TRBV19 and TRBJ1-2; D is unclear. Looked up from germline, CDR1 is LNHDA and CDR2 is SQIVND (reference sequence). Between the trimmed V and J ends, which lost 3 bases and 4 bases, there was a span of 9 bases. This CDR3 region has 13 residues.

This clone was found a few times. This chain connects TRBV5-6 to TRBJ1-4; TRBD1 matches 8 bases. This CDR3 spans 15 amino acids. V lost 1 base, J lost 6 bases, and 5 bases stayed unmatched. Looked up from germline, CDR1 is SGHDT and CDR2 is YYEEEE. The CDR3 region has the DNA TGTGCCAGCAGCTTGTGGGACAGGTGGGATGAAAAACTGTTTTTT. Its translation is CASSLWDRWDEKLFF.